The clone carrying this TCR beta chain was seen only a few times. Its antigen is as yet unknown. This sample is drawn from a study of regulatory T cells in long-lasting Graves disease. The study's findings and limits: Sample size was small, which may have lowered accuracy.

Time point defined: persistent/refractory GD, antithyroid drugs over 5 years with positive TRAb. Generation of the TCR library employed RNA extracted from PBMCs. Germline loops: CDR1 MGHRA, CDR2 YSYEKL. This CDR3 is built from 14 residues. The germline V and J ends were trimmed by 5 bases and 5 bases, with 15 bases remaining between them. Arm-PCR of CDR3 regions and iRepertoire HTBI primers were the basis on which TCR beta libraries were built. Authors' data handling: Sequenced samples collectively carried some 60 TRBV and about 15 TRBJ segments. TCRdb passed the multiplex PCR reads through MiXCR, listing each CDR3 protein once. Clone size and V and J calls follow TCRdb, not the original study. The sample lists 450,000 or so distinct CDR3 sequences, approximately 22% occurring once.

Sequencing was performed on peripheral blood mononuclear cells (PBMCs), taken when the disease was refractory, from a patient treated with antithyroid drugs. This receptor was identified in a female donor with Graves disease. V usage is TRBV4-1 and J usage is TRBJ1-1; no firm D call. The CDR3 coding sequence is TGCGCCAGCAGCTCCGAGAGTCGCGGAACTGAAGCTTTCTTT. This encodes CASSSESRGTEAFF.